The 5 T cell receptor beta chains reported below all come from one sample, sequenced in a study of blood T cell repertoires in COVID-19 (dated by TCRdb to about 2020). The method behind the library was the immunoSEQ multiplex PCR assay. TCRdb carries this immuneACCESS record with in-frame sequences only. Its versions omit some clonotypes, under half of them owing to an unresolved V gene in the studies checked, with the rest unexplained. The sample yields around 190,000 clones; 75% to 85% were counted once. Approximately 1.5% of the sample belongs to the ten largest clones. Sequencing input: peripheral blood. The receptors derive from a human donor in a cohort sampled during active COVID-19.

The V call is TRBV27, the J call TRBJ2-1, with TRBD2 matching 7 bases. The germline V gene encodes CDR1 MNHEY and CDR2 SMNVEV (reference sequence). The V and J ends lost 7 bases and 4 bases, in that order; junction bases with no gene match: 10. The CDR3 is 15 residues long. CDR3 residues: CASTTWAGGYNEQFF. The CDR3 DNA sequence: TGTGCCAGCACCACATGGGCCGGGGGGTACAATGAGCAGTTCTTC.

The rearrangement links TRBV5-1 to TRBJ1-5; maybe TRBD1 (6 bases). Germline V gives CDR1 SGHRS, CDR2 YFSETQ. The V gene lost 4 bases and the J gene lost 4 bases, with 9 bases spanning the gap. This CDR3 spans 13 amino acids. CDR3: CASSLTGNQPQHF. CDR3 in DNA: TGCGCCAGCAGCCTGACAGGAAATCAGCCCCAGCATTTT.

This clone was seen a few times. This chain joins TRBV4-2 and TRBJ1-1, with D possibly being TRBD1 (6 bases). The CDR3 contains 15 residues. Germline loops: CDR1 LGHNA, CDR2 YNFKEQ. V lost 0 bases and J lost 4, with 12 bases in between. CDR3 loop: CASSQDAQGGTEAFF. CDR3 DNA sequence: TGTGCCAGCAGCCAAGATGCACAGGGCGGCACTGAAGCTTTCTTT.

The rearrangement links TRBV6-5 to TRBJ2-3; 13 bases are shared with TRBD2. The germline CDR1 and CDR2 sequences are MNHEY and SVGAGI. This CDR3 has 15 residues. With 6 bases clipped from V and 4 bases from J, the junction kept 4 bases outside the gene matches. CDR3 DNA: TGTGCCAGCAGACCCACTAGCGGGGGGGCAGATACGCAGTATTTT. Translating it yields CASRPTSGGADTQYF.

The rearrangement joins TRBV6-2 or TRBV6-3 to TRBJ2-1, with TRBD2 matching over 7 bases. Germline lookup yields CDR1 MNHEY and CDR2 SVGEGT. V was pared by 7 bases and J by 4 bases, with 10 bases of the junction left unmatched. This CDR3 is built from 15 residues. Here the CDR3 reads CASTPQLAPYNEQFF. As DNA, the CDR3 is TGTGCCAGCACCCCCCAACTAGCGCCATACAATGAGCAGTTCTTC.